Listed here are 24 T cell receptor beta chains from one sample, sequenced in a study of shared clonotypes between healthy human individuals. Only in-frame clones appear in the TCRdb table, and some are missing; sequencing was by immunoSEQ multiplex PCR. Here the sample spans some 2.1 million clones, about 95% being singletons. CD45RO-negative, CCR7-selected cells formed the naive CD8 fraction, which excluded terminally differentiated effector memory CD45RA+ cells. Material for sequencing was naive CD8+ T cells sorted from blood. These receptors all stem from a man aged 18 to 29 in good health.

This sequence joins TRBV2 and TRBJ2-7, with D uncertain. V gave up 2 bases and J gave up 2 bases, with 10 bases separating them. The length of the CDR3 is 14 residues. Germline loops: CDR1 SNHLY, CDR2 FYNNEI. CDR3 coding DNA: TGTGCCAGCAGTGAAACTACTTTGACCTACGAGCAGTACTTC. Translating it yields CASSETTLTYEQYF.

The rearrangement uses TRBV13 and TRBJ1-2; TRBD1 aligns across 10 bases. This CDR3 is 14 amino acids long. Germline lookup yields CDR1 PRHDT and CDR2 FYEKMQ (reference sequence). Trimming cost V 5 bases and J 4 bases; bases outside gene matches: 4. The CDR3, as DNA: TGTGCCAGCAGCACGAGACAGGGGGCCTATGGCTACACCTTC. This encodes CASSTRQGAYGYTF.

This chain connects TRBV6-5 to TRBJ2-3, with 7 bases matching TRBD2. V lost 3 bases to trimming and J lost 6 bases; unmatched junction nucleotides: 3. Germline V CDR1 and CDR2: MNHEY, SVGAGI. The CDR3 has 13 residues. The CDR3 nucleotides read TGTGCCAGCAGTTATGGGGGGGAGGATACGCAGTATTTT. It specifies CASSYGGEDTQYF.

The genes are TRBV13 and TRBJ1-1; no reliable D call. The CDR3 spans 18 residues. The V gene lost 0 bases and the J gene lost 0 bases, with 17 bases spanning the gap. Germline CDR1 and CDR2: PRHDT and FYEKMQ (reference sequence). The CDR3 DNA sequence: TGTGCCAGCAGCTTAGGCCGAGGGTTTGGGATTTTGAACACTGAAGCTTTCTTT. Translating it yields CASSLGRGFGILNTEAFF. Full variable domain (rest looked up from reference TRBV13 and TRBJ1-1): AAGVIQSPRHLIKEKRETATLKCYPIPRHDTVYWYQQGPGQDPQFLISFYEKMQSDKGSIPDRFSAQQFSDYHSELNMSSLELGDSALYFCASSLGRGFGILNTEAFFGQGTRLTVV.

The gene calls are TRBV4-3 and TRBJ2-7, with 8 bases aligning to TRBD2. CDR3 length: 17 amino acids. The germline gives CDR1 LGHNA, CDR2 YSLEER. Unmatched junction bases numbered 7, after V lost 0 bases and J lost 0 bases. In DNA form, the CDR3 reads TGCGCCAGCAGCCAAGAATCTAGCGGGCCTTTCTCCTACGAGCAGTACTTC. Its protein product is CASSQESSGPFSYEQYF.

This chain joins TRBV9 and TRBJ2-5; D perhaps matches TRBD1 (6 bases). The CDR3 is 14 amino acids. Trimming removed 2 bases at V and 3 bases at J, with 11 bases between. Germline V gene lookup returns CDR1 SGDLS and CDR2 YYNGEE. CDR3 in DNA: TGTGCCAGCAGCGTGGGGGACAACGAAGAGACCCAGTACTTC. Protein: CASSVGDNEETQYF.

The chain couples TRBV7-2 to TRBJ2-7, with 10 bases that match TRBD2. CDR3 length: 14 amino acids. CDR1 SGHTA and CDR2 FQGNSA come from the germline V gene. V shed 1 base, J shed 10 bases, and the junction held 7 bases outside the gene matches. This CDR3 reads CASSLGLAGEDQYF. The CDR3, as DNA: TGTGCCAGCAGCTTAGGGCTAGCGGGGGAGGACCAGTACTTC.

V is TRBV12-5 and J is TRBJ2-2; 14 bases map to TRBD2. This CDR3 is 17 amino acids long. V was pared by 4 bases and J by 7 bases, with 8 bases of the junction left unmatched. Germline V CDR1 and CDR2: LGHNT, FRNRAP. CDR3 nucleotide sequence: TGTGCTAGTGGTTCCGGACTAGCGGGAGGATGGATCGGGGAGCTGTTTTTT. It codes for CASGSGLAGGWIGELFF.

The gene calls are TRBV5-3 and TRBJ2-6; the match to TRBD1 covers 7 bases. TRBV5-3 is filed as an ORF, its function uncertain. With 4 bases clipped from V and 0 bases from J, the junction kept 7 bases outside the gene matches. This CDR3 has 17 residues. CDR3 residues: CARSGGQQSSGANVLTF. In DNA, the CDR3 is TGTGCCAGAAGCGGGGGACAGCAGAGCTCTGGGGCCAACGTCCTGACTTTC.

This sequence joins TRBV7-2 and TRBJ2-3; 8 nucleotides match TRBD2. This CDR3 spans 17 amino acids. With 1 base clipped from V and 4 bases from J, the junction kept 10 bases outside the gene matches. Germline V gives CDR1 SGHTA, CDR2 FQGNSA. The CDR3 nucleotides read TGTGCCAGCAGCTTAGGAGTCTTGCGGGGGGTATCAGATACGCAGTATTTT. Translation: CASSLGVLRGVSDTQYF.

This chain joins TRBV25-1 and TRBJ2-3; D not resolved. The CDR3 runs to 13 residues. Germline-derived CDR1 and CDR2 are MGHDK and SYGVNS. V was shortened by 6 bases and J by 2 bases, with 9 bases between the two germline ends. In DNA form, the CDR3 reads TGTGCCAGCAGGTACGGGTTCACAGATACGCAGTATTTT. This encodes CASRYGFTDTQYF.

J is TRBJ2-3 and V is TRBV2; 9 bases agree with TRBD2. V was clipped by 3 bases and J by 4 bases; unmatched bases: 5. Germline CDR1 reads SNHLY; CDR2 reads FYNNEI. This CDR3 has 15 residues. CDR3: CASSEAGLASDTQYF. The CDR3 DNA follows: TGTGCCAGCAGTGAGGCGGGACTAGCATCAGATACGCAGTATTTT.

The chain is built from TRBV27 and TRBJ2-3, with TRBD2 identical over 7 bases. Per germline, CDR1 MNHEY and CDR2 SMNVEV (reference sequence). V was pared by 5 bases and J by 8 bases, with 13 bases of the junction left unmatched. This CDR3 contains 15 residues. The CDR3, as DNA: TGTGCCAGCAGTATCGCCGGCGGGAGAGAACGTACGCAGTATTTT. The encoded protein is CASSIAGGRERTQYF.

This rearrangement joins TRBV29-1 to TRBJ1-5, with 7 bases fitting TRBD1. The CDR3 is made up of 16 amino acids. J was trimmed by 8 bases and V by 3 bases; bases with no gene match: 16. Germline lookup yields CDR1 SQVTM and CDR2 ANQGSEA. As DNA, the CDR3 is TGCAGCGTTGACGGCAGGGACCGGACAGGCAAGAAGCCCCAGCATTTT. Protein sequence: CSVDGRDRTGKKPQHF.

The V call is TRBV6-5, the J call TRBJ1-1; tentatively, D is TRBD1 (5 bases). Germline loops: CDR1 MNHEY, CDR2 SVGAGI. This CDR3 contains 13 residues. The V and J ends lost 5 bases and 8 bases respectively, with 15 bases between them. CDR3 coding DNA: TGTGCCAGCAGTCCAGACAGAGACAAAGAAGCTTTCTTT. This gives the protein CASSPDRDKEAFF.

The chain carries TRBV13 and TRBJ1-2, with D perhaps matching TRBD1 (5 bases). This CDR3 contains 13 residues. The germline V gene has CDR1 PRHDT and CDR2 FYEKMQ (reference sequence). V lost 3 bases, J lost 6 bases, and 11 bases lay in between. CDR3 residues: CASSFLRENGYTF. As DNA, the CDR3 is TGTGCCAGCAGCTTCCTCAGGGAGAATGGCTACACCTTC. The full variable domain, in which reference TRBV13 and TRBJ1-2 provide the parts outside the CDR3, is AAGVIQSPRHLIKEKRETATLKCYPIPRHDTVYWYQQGPGQDPQFLISFYEKMQSDKGSIPDRFSAQQFSDYHSELNMSSLELGDSALYFCASSFLRENGYTFGSGTRLTVV.

The rearrangement joins TRBV2 to TRBJ2-1; 9 bases match TRBD2. J gave up 6 bases and V 9 bases, and 6 bases lay outside the gene matches. This CDR3 has 13 residues. The germline CDR1 and CDR2 sequences are SNHLY and FYNNEI. The CDR3 bases are TGTGCCAGAGTAGCGGGGGAAGGCAATGAGCAGTTCTTC. Translating gives CARVAGEGNEQFF.

The rearrangement joins TRBV29-1 to TRBJ2-1, with 7 bases matching TRBD2. CDR1 SQVTM and CDR2 ANQGSEA come from the germline V gene. V shed 3 bases, J shed 8 bases, and the junction held 7 bases outside the gene matches. There are 13 residues in the CDR3. The CDR3, as DNA: TGCAGCGTTGAGTGGCGGGAGAGGGATGAGCAGTTCTTC. It codes for CSVEWRERDEQFF.

The CDR3 reads CATHQDHEQYF. The CDR3 DNA is TGTGCCACCCACCAGGATCACGAGCAGTACTTC. This chain connects TRBV2 to TRBJ2-7, with D unresolved. The germline V gene encodes CDR1 SNHLY and CDR2 FYNNEI. V was cut by 10 bases and J by 5 bases, with 12 bases left in between. This CDR3 comprises 11 residues. Drawing the rest from reference TRBV2 and TRBJ2-7, the complete variable domain is EPEVTQTPSHQVTQMGQEVILRCVPISNHLYFYWYRQILGQKVEFLVSFYNNEISEKSEIFDDQFSVERPDGSNFTLKIRSTKLEDSAMYFCATHQDHEQYFGPGTRLTVT.

This clone was detected only once. This sequence joins TRBV7-9 and TRBJ2-7; 8 bases match TRBD1. V lost 5 bases, J lost 7 bases, and 4 bases stayed unmatched. CDR1 and CDR2 from the germline V gene are SEHNR and FQNEAQ (reference sequence). This CDR3 is 12 amino acids long. The CDR3 nucleotides are TGTGCCAGCAGCGTAACAGGGGGTGAGCAGTACTTC. It is translated as CASSVTGGEQYF.

There are a few counts of this clone. CDR3 nucleotide sequence: TGTGCCAGCAGCGCCGACACTTATGAAGCTTTCTTT. This encodes CASSADTYEAFF. This chain uses TRBV4-2 with TRBJ1-1; D ambiguous. The CDR3 loop spans 12 amino acids. The V and J ends lost 5 bases and 7 bases respectively, with 11 bases between them. In germline, CDR1 is LGHNA, CDR2 YNFKEQ.

A note on this clone: Additional DNA sequences in this sample encode the identical CDR3. V is TRBV19 and J is TRBJ1-1, with 7 positions matching TRBD1. The CDR3 has 13 residues. Looked up from germline, CDR1 is LNHDA and CDR2 is SQIVND (reference sequence). Trimming removed 3 bases from V and 5 bases from J; junction bases left unmatched: 3. CDR3 region: CASSIRGGTEAFF. The CDR3 DNA reads TGTGCCAGTAGTATCAGGGGGGGAACTGAAGCTTTCTTT. Variable domain in full (rest from reference TRBV19 and TRBJ1-1): DGGITQSPKYLFRKEGQNVTLSCEQNLNHDAMYWYRQDPGQGLRLIYYSQIVNDFQKGDIAEGYSVSREKKESFPLTVTSAQKNPTAFYLCASSIRGGTEAFFGQGTRLTVV.

This sequence joins TRBV19 and TRBJ1-2; 9 bases fit TRBD1. The J segment lost 2 bases and the V segment lost 5 bases, leaving 12 bases of the junction unmatched. Germline CDR1 LNHDA, CDR2 SQIVND (reference sequence). CDR3 length: 17 residues. The CDR3 DNA sequence: TGTGCCAGTAGTTTTCCCTCCCGGACAGGGGTGAACTATGGCTACACCTTC. It is translated as CASSFPSRTGVNYGYTF.

V is TRBV5-4 and J is TRBJ2-3, with TRBD2 identical over 9 bases. The CDR3 loop spans 16 amino acids. Germline V gene sequence: CDR1 SGHNT, CDR2 YYREEE (reference sequence). V gave up 4 bases and J gave up 3 bases; unmatched junction bases: 9. CDR3 sequence (DNA): TGTGCCAGCAGCGTAGTAGCGGGGGTCCCGACAGATACGCAGTATTTT. Its translation is CASSVVAGVPTDTQYF.